This T cell receptor (beta chain) was identified during a study of blood T cell repertoires in COVID-19. TCRdb's table, derived via immunoSEQ multiplex PCR, lists solely in-frame clones and lacks some. This sample carries 60,000 to 65,000 clones, approximately 81% of them seen once, and the ten largest clones take more than 15%. This clone was recorded once. There are 15 residues in the CDR3. The V gene end was trimmed by 4 bases and the J gene end by 8 bases; junction bases not matched to a gene: 13. Per germline, CDR1 SGDLS and CDR2 YYNGEE. The sequencing sample was made of peripheral blood. This TCR came from a man aged 55 to 69 with COVID-19, enrolled during active disease. V gene TRBV9 combines with J gene TRBJ1-2; 8 nucleotides line up with TRBD1. This chain's CDR3 is CASSLLLGQESGYTF. CDR3 nucleotides: TGTGCCAGCAGCTTACTTTTGGGACAGGAATCGGGCTACACCTTC.